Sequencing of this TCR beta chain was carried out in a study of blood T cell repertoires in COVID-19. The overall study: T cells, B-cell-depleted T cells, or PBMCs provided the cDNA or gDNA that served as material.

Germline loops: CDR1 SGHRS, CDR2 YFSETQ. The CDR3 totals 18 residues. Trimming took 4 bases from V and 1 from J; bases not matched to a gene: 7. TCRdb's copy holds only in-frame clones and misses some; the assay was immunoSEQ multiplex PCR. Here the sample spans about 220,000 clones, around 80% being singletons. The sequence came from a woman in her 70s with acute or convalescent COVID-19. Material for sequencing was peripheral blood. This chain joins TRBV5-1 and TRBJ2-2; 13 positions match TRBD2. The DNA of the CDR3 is TGCGCCAGCAGCGCTCGACTAGCGGGGGGCAGGAACACCGGGGAGCTGTTTTTT. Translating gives CASSARLAGGRNTGELFF.